Listed here are 18 T cell receptor beta chains from one sample, sequenced in a study of cytotoxic CD8 clonotypes in ibrutinib-treated CLL. TCRdb's table, derived via immunoSEQ multiplex PCR, lists solely in-frame clones and lacks some. The table lists 150,000 to 250,000 clones, approximately 72% of them singletons, with around an eighth in the top ten. The sequences come from PBMCs, collected after 24 months of ibrutinib treatment. The receptors were sampled from a human donor with chronic lymphocytic leukemia.

This clone was seen only a few times. This sequence joins TRBV5-1 and TRBJ1-2; 9 nucleotides match TRBD1. The CDR3 extends over 16 amino acids. Per germline, CDR1 SGHRS and CDR2 YFSETQ. V lost 0 bases and J lost 7; bases outside the gene matches: 10. The CDR3 nucleotides are TGCGCCAGCAGCTTGGCCGGGACAGGGTGGGACGTTGGCTACACCTTC. Protein sequence: CASSLAGTGWDVGYTF.

V usage is TRBV7-9 and J usage is TRBJ2-1; either TRBD1 or TRBD2 may supply D (5 bases each). The V and J ends lost 1 base and 10 bases respectively, with 11 bases between them. Germline V gene lookup returns CDR1 SEHNR and CDR2 FQNEAQ (reference sequence). This CDR3 has 13 residues. CDR3 sequence (DNA): TGTGCCAGCAGCTTAGGAACCCGGGACGAGCAGTTCTTC. This encodes CASSLGTRDEQFF.

This rearrangement joins TRBV2 to TRBJ2-7; D may be TRBD1 (6 bases). V was clipped by 6 bases and J by 1 base, with 16 bases between them. The CDR3 length is 15 residues. Germline CDR1 and CDR2: SNHLY and FYNNEI. The DNA for the CDR3 is TGTGCCAGCAGGCGCACAGGGATTCGTTCCTACGAGCAGTACTTC. It is translated as CASRRTGIRSYEQYF.

Only one count was recorded for this clone. The chain carries TRBV4-3 and TRBJ1-1; a weak D match, TRBD1 (5 bases). Germline values: CDR1 LGHNA, CDR2 YSLEER. V lost 0 bases to trimming and J lost 5 bases, with 7 bases between them. This CDR3 contains 13 residues. In DNA form, the CDR3 reads TGCGCCAGCAGCCAAGAGGGGGGTACTGAAGCTTTCTTT. Its protein product is CASSQEGGTEAFF.

This chain's CDR3 is CAWSVQGLAVNIQYF. The CDR3 DNA sequence: TGTGCCTGGAGTGTACAAGGACTAGCGGTAAACATTCAGTACTTC. The chain uses TRBV30 and TRBJ2-4; 10 positions agree with TRBD2. Germline CDR1 is GTSNPN and CDR2 is SVGIG (reference sequence). V lost 0 bases, J lost 6 bases, and 5 bases stayed unmatched. There are 15 residues in the CDR3. Complete variable domain (other parts from reference TRBV30 and TRBJ2-4): SQTIHQWPATLVQPVGSPLSLECTVEGTSNPNLYWYRQAAGRGLQLLFYSVGIGQISSEVPQNLSASRPQDRQFILSSKKLLLSDSGFYLCAWSVQGLAVNIQYFGAGTRLSVL.

The chain joins TRBV11-2 to TRBJ2-1, with D uncertain. Trimming pared 2 bases from V and 3 bases from J, leaving 8 bases between. Germline V gene lookup returns CDR1 SGHAT and CDR2 FQNNGV. This CDR3 is built from 14 residues. The chain's CDR3 is CASSLSSFYNEQFF. The CDR3 nucleotides read TGTGCCAGCAGCTTATCTAGTTTCTACAATGAGCAGTTCTTC.

V gene TRBV9 combines with J gene TRBJ2-2, with a tentative D call TRBD2 (6 bases). This CDR3 is 18 amino acids long. V lost 1 base to trimming and J lost 0 bases, with 16 bases between them. From germline, CDR1 is SGDLS and CDR2 YYNGEE. The CDR3 sequence: CASSVRPRREPNTGELFF. Written as DNA, the CDR3 is TGTGCCAGCAGCGTACGTCCGCGGAGGGAGCCGAACACCGGGGAGCTGTTTTTT.

The gene calls are TRBV19 and TRBJ2-2; D not resolved. The CDR3 loop spans 16 amino acids. Germline loops: CDR1 LNHDA, CDR2 SQIVND (reference sequence). Trimming cost V 3 bases and J 2 bases, with 13 bases left between them. CDR3 coding DNA: TGTGCCAGTAGTATCTTCGTAACCGCAAACACCGGGGAGCTGTTTTTT. Its translation is CASSIFVTANTGELFF.

The V call is TRBV10-3, the J call TRBJ1-2; D ambiguous. Germline V lookup: CDR1 ENHRY, CDR2 SYGVKD. The V and J ends lost 6 bases and 4 bases respectively, with 12 bases between them. The CDR3 totals 13 residues. The chain's CDR3 is CAISATGSYGYTF. CDR3 coding DNA: TGTGCCATCAGCGCGACTGGGAGCTATGGCTACACCTTC.

V and J are TRBV9 and TRBJ2-1; 9 bases line up with TRBD1. V was pared by 0 bases and J by 7 bases, with 5 bases of the junction left unmatched. Per germline, CDR1 SGDLS and CDR2 YYNGEE. This CDR3 is 15 amino acids long. This CDR3 is CASSVAGQGLNEQFF. CDR3 bases: TGTGCCAGCAGCGTAGCGGGACAGGGATTGAATGAGCAGTTCTTC. Full variable domain (outside the CDR3, taken from reference TRBV9 and TRBJ2-1): DSGVTQTPKHLITATGQRVTLRCSPRSGDLSVYWYQQSLDQGLQFLIQYYNGEERAKGNILERFSAQQFPDLHSELNLSSLELGDSALYFCASSVAGQGLNEQFFGPGTRLTVL.

The CDR3 region is CASGQGEWDEKLFF. The CDR3 DNA reads TGTGCCAGCGGCCAGGGGGAGTGGGATGAAAAACTGTTTTTT. The V and J genes are TRBV6-6 and TRBJ1-4; 7 nucleotides align to TRBD1. This CDR3 spans 14 amino acids. From germline, CDR1 is MNHNY and CDR2 SVGAGI (reference sequence). V lost 8 bases to trimming and J lost 6 bases; unmatched junction nucleotides: 9.

The chain employs TRBV9 and TRBJ2-7; 13 bases line up with TRBD2. The CDR3 has 15 amino acids. Germline V lookup: CDR1 SGDLS, CDR2 YYNGEE. J was trimmed by 6 bases and V by 4 bases; bases with no gene match: 7. CDR3 residues: CASSTPLAGGREQYF. CDR3 in DNA: TGTGCCAGCAGCACCCCACTAGCGGGAGGGCGCGAGCAGTACTTC.

This chain connects TRBV7-8 to TRBJ2-1; maybe TRBD2 (5 bases). There are 16 residues in the CDR3. The V gene's germline CDR1 is SGHVS and CDR2 FQNEAQ. Deletions cut 0 bases from V and 0 bases from J, with 9 bases between. The CDR3: CASSLAGDSSYNEQFF. CDR3 in DNA: TGTGCCAGCAGCTTAGCCGGGGATAGCTCCTACAATGAGCAGTTCTTC.

This clone showed up just once. The V and J genes are TRBV7-7 and TRBJ2-1, with 14 nucleotides matching TRBD2. The CDR3 totals 16 residues. Germline V lookup: CDR1 SSHAT, CDR2 FNYEAQ (reference sequence). V shed 5 bases and J 7 bases; nucleotides not matched to a gene: 7. The CDR3 protein is CASSKTSGRARNEQFF. The CDR3 DNA follows: TGTGCCAGCAGCAAGACTAGCGGGAGGGCCAGAAATGAGCAGTTCTTC. The whole variable domain, remainder taken from reference TRBV7-7 and TRBJ2-1, is GAGVSQSPRYKVTKRGQDVTLRCDPISSHATLYWYQQALGQGPEFLTYFNYEAQPDKSGLPSDRFSAERPEGSISTLTIQRTEQRDSAMYRCASSKTSGRARNEQFFGPGTRLTVL.

The chain links TRBV5-5 to TRBJ1-2; TRBD1 is a possible D gene (6 bases). Germline CDR1 SGHKS, CDR2 YYEKEE (reference sequence). The CDR3 consists of 13 residues. Trimming shortened V by 6 bases and J by 4 bases, and 13 bases separated the two germline ends. The CDR3 DNA follows: TGTGCCAGCAACCGCGACAGGTTCTATGGCTACACCTTC. Amino acids: CASNRDRFYGYTF.

A few counts support this clone. The chain uses TRBV7-7 and TRBJ2-2; D is possibly TRBD2 (5 bases). The CDR3 is made up of 14 amino acids. Trimming cost V 5 bases and J 5 bases, with 12 bases left between them. Germline lookup yields CDR1 SSHAT and CDR2 FNYEAQ (reference sequence). CDR3 nucleotides: TGTGCCAGCAGCGATATTACTAGAACCGGGGAGCTGTTTTTT. Protein sequence: CASSDITRTGELFF.

The chain combines TRBV28 with TRBJ2-7; 10 nucleotides line up with TRBD2. The CDR3 loop spans 16 amino acids. Germline CDR1 is MDHEN and CDR2 is SYDVKM. V was clipped by 7 bases and J by 0 bases; unmatched bases: 9. The CDR3 loop is CASTRVASGSSYEQYF. As DNA, the CDR3 is TGTGCCAGCACAAGAGTGGCTAGCGGGAGCTCCTACGAGCAGTACTTC. Based on the CDR3 plus reference TRBV28 and TRBJ2-7, the full variable domain is DVKVTQSSRYLVKRTGEKVFLECVQDMDHENMFWYRQDPGLGLRLIYFSYDVKMKEKGDIPEGYSVSREKKERFSLILESASTNQTSMYLCASTRVASGSSYEQYFGPGTRLTVT.

This chain joins TRBV7-7 and TRBJ2-3; 7 bases line up with TRBD1. CDR3 size: 14 residues. The junction had 2 bases not matched to a gene; V was cut back by 1 base and J by 4 bases. Germline loops: CDR1 SSHAT, CDR2 FNYEAQ (reference sequence). This chain's CDR3 is CASSLDRGADTQYF. The CDR3 DNA sequence: TGTGCCAGCAGCTTAGACAGGGGAGCAGATACGCAGTATTTT.